This section outlines one TCR beta chain sequence together with its context. This sample was included in a study of blood T cell repertoires in COVID-19. Study information: Both acute and convalescent COVID-19 samples were obtained from the United States, Italy and Spain.

Trimming took 4 bases from V and 5 from J; bases not matched to a gene: 6. There are 15 residues in the CDR3. Germline V lookup: CDR1 SEHNR, CDR2 FQNEAQ (reference sequence). Original methodology: Amplification of reference gene primers provided the estimated nucleated cell counts. TCRdb keeps only in-frame clones here, not all; method: immunoSEQ multiplex PCR. That table is the source of V, J and clone size, and D and trimming were worked out from the DNA. The sample holds 310,000 or so clones, approximately 82% seen once. The V call is TRBV7-9, the J call TRBJ2-1; 9 nucleotides align to TRBD1. The source material was peripheral blood. The source of this sequence is a woman between 50 and 59 years old with acute or convalescent COVID-19. DNA of the CDR3: TGTGCCAGCAGCTCGGGACAGGGAGCGGACAATGAGCAGTTCTTC. Translation gives CASSSGQGADNEQFF.